Each of the 29 T cell receptor beta chains below was sequenced from the same sample in a study of blood T cell repertoires in COVID-19. TCRdb keeps only in-frame clones here, not all; method: immunoSEQ multiplex PCR. The table lists approximately 35,000 clones, roughly 84% of them singletons. The sequenced sample was peripheral blood. These receptors came from a human donor in a cohort sampled during active COVID-19.

This clone was recorded only once. The chain joins TRBV5-6 to TRBJ1-1; TRBD1 aligns across 9 bases. This CDR3 is built from 14 residues. With V trimmed by 3 bases and J by 5 bases, 5 bases remained unmatched. Germline lookup yields CDR1 SGHDT and CDR2 YYEEEE. CDR3: CASSWGQGWTEAFF. Written as DNA, the CDR3 is TGTGCCAGCAGCTGGGGACAGGGCTGGACTGAAGCTTTCTTT.

The chain carries TRBV19 and TRBJ1-1, with no clear D. The V gene lost 4 bases and the J gene lost 5 bases, with 14 bases spanning the gap. CDR1 is LNHDA, CDR2 SQIVND, per germline (reference sequence). The CDR3 is 14 amino acids. CDR3 region: CASSSLTKVTEAFF. The CDR3 DNA is TGTGCCAGTAGTAGTCTGACAAAAGTAACTGAAGCTTTCTTT.

V usage is TRBV5-6 and J usage is TRBJ1-6; 11 bases fit TRBD1. The CDR3 covers 16 residues. J was trimmed by 10 bases and V by 1 base; bases with no gene match: 7. Germline V gene sequence: CDR1 SGHDT, CDR2 YYEEEE. The CDR3 loop is CASSLRGTGGRSPLHF. Written as DNA, the CDR3 is TGTGCCAGCAGCTTGAGAGGGACAGGGGGACGATCACCCCTCCACTTT.

The chain combines TRBV7-3 with TRBJ1-1; D possibly corresponds to TRBD1 (5 bases). This CDR3 contains 15 residues. Between the trimmed V and J ends, which lost 5 bases and 1 base, there was a span of 14 bases. Germline V gene lookup returns CDR1 SGHTA and CDR2 FQGTGA. This CDR3 reads CASSPSGTGNTEAFF. As DNA, the CDR3 is TGTGCCAGCAGCCCCTCTGGCACAGGGAACACTGAAGCTTTCTTT.

The V gene is TRBV5-4, the J gene TRBJ1-6; TRBD1 is a possible D gene (6 bases). V shed 4 bases and J shed 9 bases, with 23 bases lying between them. This CDR3 contains 17 residues. From germline, CDR1 is SGHNT and CDR2 YYREEE (reference sequence). CDR3 DNA sequence: TGTGCCAGCAGCCCTCAGTGGGGCATACAGGGAAGTTCACCCCTCCACTTT. Its protein is CASSPQWGIQGSSPLHF.

This rearrangement joins TRBV11-2 to TRBJ2-5; 10 nucleotides align to TRBD2. This CDR3 comprises 15 residues. The V gene's germline CDR1 is SGHAT and CDR2 FQNNGV. The V segment lost 6 bases and the J segment 2 bases; nucleotides outside the gene matches: 6. The CDR3 loop is CASSRGTSEQETQYF. CDR3 DNA: TGTGCCAGCAGTCGCGGGACTAGCGAACAAGAGACCCAGTACTTC.

In its sample, this clone was seen a few times. Here the CDR3 reads CASSLQGYGELFF. The CDR3 nucleotides are TGTGCCAGCAGTTTACAGGGATACGGGGAGCTGTTTTTT. The chain carries TRBV27 and TRBJ2-2, with D perhaps TRBD1 (5 bases). The CDR3 length is 13 residues. V shed 2 bases and J shed 7 bases, with 8 bases lying between them. The germline V gene has CDR1 MNHEY and CDR2 SMNVEV (reference sequence).

This clone has only a few counts. The gene calls are TRBV2 and TRBJ1-2, with no clear D. The CDR3 is 15 amino acids. Trimming shortened V by 2 bases and J by 5 bases, and 15 bases separated the two germline ends. CDR1 and CDR2 from the germline V gene are SNHLY and FYNNEI. CDR3 residues: CASSEKWPGEYGYTF. The CDR3 bases are TGTGCCAGCAGTGAAAAATGGCCGGGAGAGTATGGCTACACCTTC. Complete variable domain (other parts from reference TRBV2 and TRBJ1-2): EPEVTQTPSHQVTQMGQEVILRCVPISNHLYFYWYRQILGQKVEFLVSFYNNEISEKSEIFDDQFSVERPDGSNFTLKIRSTKLEDSAMYFCASSEKWPGEYGYTFGSGTRLTVV.

This clone was seen a single time. This chain links TRBV11-3 with TRBJ2-1, with D unresolved. Germline values: CDR1 SGHNT, CDR2 YENEEA. CDR3 size: 12 residues. V gave up 2 bases and J gave up 5 bases, with 4 bases separating them. The CDR3 reads CASSLTDNEQFF. CDR3 sequence (DNA): TGTGCCAGCAGCTTAACAGACAATGAGCAGTTCTTC.

This clone was counted a few times. This chain connects TRBV5-4 to TRBJ2-2, with TRBD1 matching over 10 bases. Trimming removed 4 bases from V and 2 bases from J; junction bases left unmatched: 11. CDR1 SGHNT and CDR2 YYREEE come from the germline V gene (reference sequence). The CDR3 has 18 residues. The CDR3 nucleotides read TGTGCCAGCAGCCACGGGGACAGGGGTCGACGAAACACCGGGGAGCTGTTTTTT. Translation gives CASSHGDRGRRNTGELFF.

This clone was seen a single time. This rearrangement joins TRBV12-5 to TRBJ2-1, with 12 bases lining up with TRBD2. The CDR3 consists of 18 residues. Germline V CDR1 and CDR2: LGHNT, FRNRAP. V dropped 7 bases and J dropped 1; count of bases not matched to a gene: 11. The CDR3 is CASAKGSSGGDSYNEQFF. DNA of the CDR3: TGTGCTAGTGCCAAGGGGTCTAGCGGGGGGGATTCCTACAATGAGCAGTTCTTC.

This clone was picked up a small number of times. This chain uses TRBV6-5 with TRBJ2-7; a weak D match, TRBD1 (5 bases). Germline CDR1 MNHEY, CDR2 SVGAGI. The V gene lost 6 bases and the J gene lost 1 base, with 16 bases spanning the gap. The CDR3 contains 15 residues. The CDR3 nucleotides read TGTGCCAGCAGGACCCATGGGGCGGAATCCTACGAGCAGTACTTC. This translates into CASRTHGAESYEQYF.

The CDR3 region is CASTLGSFDNEQFF. The CDR3 region has the DNA TGTGCCAGCACCCTCGGGAGTTTCGACAATGAGCAGTTCTTC. This rearrangement joins TRBV7-2 to TRBJ2-1; maybe TRBD2 (6 bases). The V gene lost 7 bases and the J gene lost 5 bases, with 15 bases spanning the gap. From germline, CDR1 is SGHTA and CDR2 FQGNSA. The CDR3 is 14 residues long. The complete variable domain, with remaining parts taken from reference TRBV7-2 and TRBJ2-1, reads GAGVSQSPSNKVTEKGKDVELRCDPISGHTALYWYRQSLGQGLEFLIYFQGNSAPDKSGLPSDRFSAERTGGSVSTLTIQRTQQEDSAVYLCASTLGSFDNEQFFGPGTRLTVL.

V gene TRBV7-9 combines with J gene TRBJ2-5; 9 positions match TRBD1. The V and J ends lost 5 bases and 5 bases, in that order; junction bases with no gene match: 6. This CDR3 is 14 amino acids long. Germline lookup yields CDR1 SEHNR and CDR2 FQNEAQ (reference sequence). The chain's CDR3 is CASSTDRGRETQYF. In DNA, the CDR3 is TGTGCCAGCAGCACCGACAGGGGGAGGGAGACCCAGTACTTC.

The chain is built from TRBV6-6 and TRBJ2-2; tentatively, D is TRBD1 (5 bases). V was pared by 2 bases and J by 7 bases, with 8 bases between. The CDR3 extends over 13 amino acids. The germline CDR1 and CDR2 sequences are MNHNY and SVGAGI (reference sequence). The CDR3 reads CASSYRQGGELFF. The DNA of the CDR3 is TGTGCCAGCAGTTACAGGCAGGGCGGGGAGCTGTTTTTT.

The chain has TRBV30 and TRBJ1-4; 8 bases fit TRBD1. This CDR3 is built from 13 residues. Germline CDR1 is GTSNPN and CDR2 is SVGIG (reference sequence). V dropped 4 bases and J dropped 5; count of bases not matched to a gene: 3. The CDR3 reads CAWMGQANEKLFF. CDR3 DNA sequence: TGTGCCTGGATGGGACAGGCAAATGAAAAACTGTTTTTT.

This rearrangement joins TRBV7-2 to TRBJ1-2, with 8 bases lining up with TRBD1. The CDR3 is made up of 14 amino acids. The germline CDR1 and CDR2 sequences are SGHTA and FQGNSA. The ends lost 2 bases at V and 6 bases at J; junction bases unmatched: 5. For the CDR3, the DNA is TGTGCCAGCAGCTTAAACAGGGGGATTGATGGCTACACCTTC. Translated, it gives CASSLNRGIDGYTF.

This clone appeared a single time. The V and J genes are TRBV6-5 and TRBJ1-3; D is uncertain. This CDR3 has 16 residues. From germline, CDR1 is MNHEY and CDR2 SVGAGI. Trimming removed 0 bases at V and 0 bases at J, with 9 bases between. The CDR3: CASSYSGAGSGNTIYF. The DNA of the CDR3 is TGTGCCAGCAGTTACTCGGGCGCGGGCTCTGGAAACACCATATATTTT.

V gene TRBV4-2 combines with J gene TRBJ1-5; D gene uncertain. CDR1 is LGHNA and CDR2 is YNFKEQ in the germline V gene. V lost 1 base and J 4 bases, leaving 8 bases between the germline ends. The CDR3 totals 14 residues. The CDR3 DNA sequence: TGTGCCAGCAGCCAAGGAGCCCAAAATCAGCCCCAGCATTTT. This gives the protein CASSQGAQNQPQHF.

The genes are TRBV9 and TRBJ1-1; 8 nucleotides agree with TRBD1. The J segment lost 4 bases and the V segment lost 6 bases, leaving 8 bases of the junction unmatched. The germline gives CDR1 SGDLS, CDR2 YYNGEE. CDR3 length: 14 amino acids. The CDR3 DNA sequence: TGTGCCAGCAACGCAGGGGGCAGGGGCACTGAAGCTTTCTTT. Translating it yields CASNAGGRGTEAFF.

A few counts support this clone. This chain uses TRBV19 with TRBJ2-5; 9 bases match TRBD1. The CDR3 is 15 residues long. V lost 5 bases, J lost 4 bases, and 8 bases stayed unmatched. Germline-derived CDR1 and CDR2 are LNHDA and SQIVND (reference sequence). The CDR3 loop reads CASSSRQGVRETQYF. The DNA of the CDR3 is TGTGCCAGTAGTTCTCGACAGGGGGTTAGAGAGACCCAGTACTTC.

The rearrangement uses TRBV7-8 and TRBJ2-7; 7 nucleotides match TRBD2. Germline-derived CDR1 and CDR2 are SGHVS and FQNEAQ. With 0 bases clipped from V and 3 bases from J, the junction kept 11 bases outside the gene matches. The CDR3 length is 17 residues. As DNA, the CDR3 is TGTGCCAGCAGCTTAGCCATGGTCCGGCTAGCGGACTACGAGCAGTACTTC. Translated, it gives CASSLAMVRLADYEQYF. Full variable domain (rest looked up from reference TRBV7-8 and TRBJ2-7): GAGVSQSPRYKVAKRGQDVALRCDPISGHVSLFWYQQALGQGPEFLTYFQNEAQLDKSGLPSDRFFAERPEGSVSTLKIQRTQQEDSAVYLCASSLAMVRLADYEQYFGPGTRLTVT.

The V call is TRBV7-9, the J call TRBJ2-5; possibly TRBD1 for D (5 bases). V shed 1 base and J shed 1 base, with 10 bases lying between them. Germline V gene lookup returns CDR1 SEHNR and CDR2 FQNEAQ (reference sequence). The length of the CDR3 is 15 residues. The CDR3 loop reads CASSLVGVVQETQYF. The CDR3 nucleotides are TGTGCCAGCAGCTTAGTAGGGGTAGTCCAAGAGACCCAGTACTTC. Drawing the rest from reference TRBV7-9 and TRBJ2-5, the complete variable domain is DTGVSQNPRHKITKRGQNVTFRCDPISEHNRLYWYRQTLGQGPEFLTYFQNEAQLEKSRLLSDRFSAERPKGSFSTLEIQRTEQGDSAMYLCASSLVGVVQETQYFGPGTRLLVL.

This chain joins TRBV7-9 and TRBJ1-1, with 9 bases lining up with TRBD1. The ends lost 5 bases at V and 1 base at J; junction bases unmatched: 8. CDR3 length: 16 amino acids. Germline values: CDR1 SEHNR, CDR2 FQNEAQ (reference sequence). CDR3 protein: CASSPLSGQGNTEAFF. Here the CDR3 DNA reads TGTGCCAGCAGCCCACTCTCGGGACAGGGGAACACTGAAGCTTTCTTT.

The V and J genes are TRBV4-1 and TRBJ2-7; D is possibly TRBD2 (5 bases). The CDR3 has 13 amino acids. V was pared by 4 bases and J by 6 bases, with 13 bases between. In germline, CDR1 is MGHRA, CDR2 YSYEKL. For the CDR3, the DNA is TGCGCCAGCAGCCTTTGGTTGGGAGCCGAGCAGTACTTC. Its protein product is CASSLWLGAEQYF.

V and J are TRBV27 and TRBJ2-1; perhaps TRBD1 as D (5 bases). V gave up 3 bases and J gave up 3 bases, with 15 bases separating them. CDR1 MNHEY and CDR2 SMNVEV come from the germline V gene (reference sequence). There are 16 residues in the CDR3. CDR3 in DNA: TGTGCCAGCAGTTTGGTACACAATAGGGGCTACAATGAGCAGTTCTTC. Its translation is CASSLVHNRGYNEQFF.

This rearrangement joins TRBV5-1 to TRBJ1-3; TRBD1 aligns across 11 bases. Trimming at V came to 0 bases and at J to 11 bases, leaving 4 bases not matched to a gene. Germline CDR1 reads SGHRS; CDR2 reads YFSETQ. The CDR3 loop spans 14 amino acids. CDR3 DNA sequence: TGCGCCAGCAGCTTGGCCGGGGACAGGGGGGCCATATATTTT. Protein: CASSLAGDRGAIYF.

The chain couples TRBV19 to TRBJ1-5, with D uncertain. Germline values: CDR1 LNHDA, CDR2 SQIVND (reference sequence). V lost 3 bases, J lost 4 bases, and 7 bases lay in between. The CDR3 sequence is 13 residues long. The CDR3 nucleotides read TGTGCCAGTAGTATCCAGACTAATCAGCCCCAGCATTTT. The encoded protein is CASSIQTNQPQHF.

The chain links TRBV27 to TRBJ2-7, with 7 positions matching TRBD2. The CDR3 is 15 amino acids. V lost 4 bases to trimming and J lost 4 bases; unmatched junction nucleotides: 10. Germline CDR1 and CDR2: MNHEY and SMNVEV (reference sequence). The CDR3 here is CASSSPQRGNYEQYF. CDR3 sequence (DNA): TGTGCCAGCAGTTCTCCTCAGCGGGGAAATTACGAGCAGTACTTC.